This passage covers 28 T cell receptor beta chains from one sample sequenced in a study of blood T cell repertoires in COVID-19. Sequenced by immunoSEQ multiplex PCR; TCRdb stores in-frame clones only, minus some. In the table there are roughly 120,000 clones, 70% to 85% of which are singletons. Sequencing was performed on peripheral blood. Source of these receptors: a man between 65 and 85 years old with active or convalescent COVID-19.

This rearrangement joins TRBV20-1 to TRBJ2-1; 8 bases align to TRBD2. This CDR3 has 16 residues. CDR1 DFQATT and CDR2 SNEGSKA come from the germline V gene (reference sequence). V shed 3 bases, J shed 0 bases, and the junction held 7 bases outside the gene matches. In DNA, the CDR3 is TGCAGTGCTAGTGTAGCGGGACAAAGCTCCTACAATGAGCAGTTCTTC. Translating it yields CSASVAGQSSYNEQFF.

On this clone: A read error may account for a junction end that differs from germline. The rearrangement joins TRBV28 to TRBJ2-2; D is undetermined. The CDR3 extends over 15 amino acids. Germline CDR1 MDHEN, CDR2 SYDVKM. CDR3 nucleotides: TGTGCCAGTAGTTTTGTGCGGACGAACACCGGGGAGCTGTTTTTT. This sequence encodes CASSFVRTNTGELFF.

The gene calls are TRBV5-1 and TRBJ2-7; 8 nucleotides match TRBD1. The V and J ends lost 1 base and 4 bases, in that order; junction bases with no gene match: 7. The V gene's germline CDR1 is SGHRS and CDR2 YFSETQ. The CDR3 loop spans 15 amino acids. CDR3 nucleotide sequence: TGCGCCAGCAGCTTGACAGCAGGGGGCGGATACGAGCAGTACTTC. Residues: CASSLTAGGGYEQYF.

The J gene is TRBJ2-1, the V gene TRBV28; the match to TRBD2 covers 8 bases. This CDR3 spans 17 amino acids. The V gene end was trimmed by 5 bases and the J gene end by 4 bases; junction bases not matched to a gene: 13. The V gene's germline CDR1 is MDHEN and CDR2 SYDVKM. The DNA for the CDR3 is TGTGCCAGCAGTACACTTTTACTAGCGGATACGTACAATGAGCAGTTCTTC. Translating it yields CASSTLLLADTYNEQFF.

V usage is TRBV4-2 and J usage is TRBJ1-2; D unresolved. V lost 1 base and J 3 bases, leaving 15 bases between the germline ends. Germline CDR1 LGHNA, CDR2 YNFKEQ. This CDR3 contains 16 residues. CDR3 sequence (DNA): TGTGCCAGCAGCCAAGTCGGAGGGAAATTGGACTATGGCTACACCTTC. It is translated as CASSQVGGKLDYGYTF.

The CDR3 is CASSHDRYQETQYF. The CDR3 nucleotides are TGTGCCAGCAGCCACGACAGGTACCAAGAGACCCAGTACTTC. This rearrangement joins TRBV7-9 to TRBJ2-5; tentatively, D is TRBD1 (6 bases). Germline loops: CDR1 SEHNR, CDR2 FQNEAQ (reference sequence). V shed 5 bases and J shed 0 bases, with 10 bases lying between them. This CDR3 is 14 amino acids long.

The V call is TRBV15, the J call TRBJ2-2; D is perhaps TRBD2 (6 bases). The CDR3 runs 16 residues. V was cut by 1 base and J by 4 bases, with 13 bases left in between. Germline CDR1 reads LNHNV; CDR2 reads YYDKDF (reference sequence). Here the CDR3 DNA reads TGTGCCACCAGCAGAGGCGGACTAAGTCTCACCGGGGAGCTGTTTTTT. Its translation is CATSRGGLSLTGELFF.

V is TRBV2 and J is TRBJ2-3; 10 nucleotides agree with TRBD2. Germline V lookup: CDR1 SNHLY, CDR2 FYNNEI. V lost 7 bases, J lost 0 bases, and 10 bases stayed unmatched. The CDR3 length is 17 residues. The CDR3 sequence: CASNVAGGTSSTDTQYF. In DNA form, the CDR3 reads TGTGCCAGCAACGTAGCGGGGGGAACCTCTAGCACAGATACGCAGTATTTT. Full variable domain (outside the CDR3, taken from reference TRBV2 and TRBJ2-3): EPEVTQTPSHQVTQMGQEVILRCVPISNHLYFYWYRQILGQKVEFLVSFYNNEISEKSEIFDDQFSVERPDGSNFTLKIRSTKLEDSAMYFCASNVAGGTSSTDTQYFGPGTRLTVL.

This chain joins TRBV11-3 and TRBJ2-3, with TRBD1 matching over 7 bases. CDR3 length: 16 residues. The V gene end was trimmed by 5 bases and the J gene end by 3 bases; junction bases not matched to a gene: 11. Germline CDR1 is SGHNT and CDR2 is YENEEA. This CDR3 is CASSPIRQGITDTQYF. CDR3 bases: TGTGCCAGCAGCCCAATCAGACAGGGCATTACAGATACGCAGTATTTT.

This clone has just a few counts. The sample holds other DNA sequences that translate to the same CDR3. This chain connects TRBV7-9 to TRBJ2-3; TRBD1 agrees at 9 bases. V lost 5 bases, J lost 3 bases, and 3 bases stayed unmatched. CDR1 is SEHNR and CDR2 is FQNEAQ in the germline V gene (reference sequence). The CDR3 runs to 14 residues. CDR3 DNA: TGTGCCAGCAGCGGGACAGGGTCAACAGATACGCAGTATTTT. Amino acids: CASSGTGSTDTQYF. The full variable domain, rest sourced from reference TRBV7-9 and TRBJ2-3, is DTGVSQNPRHKITKRGQNVTFRCDPISEHNRLYWYRQTLGQGPEFLTYFQNEAQLEKSRLLSDRFSAERPKGSFSTLEIQRTEQGDSAMYLCASSGTGSTDTQYFGPGTRLTVL.

The chain uses TRBV18 and TRBJ2-5; 8 nucleotides match TRBD2. The CDR3 extends over 16 amino acids. Germline-derived CDR1 and CDR2 are KGHSH and LQKENI. The junction had 14 bases not matched to a gene; V was cut back by 6 bases and J by 5 bases. In nucleotides, the CDR3 is TGTGCCAGCTCCCCCACCGGGGGTAGCGGGGTGGAGACCCAGTACTTC. It codes for CASSPTGGSGVETQYF.

J is TRBJ2-3 and V is TRBV6-5, with TRBD2 as a possible D gene (6 bases). The V end was cut by 5 bases, the J end by 0 bases, with 9 bases between. Looked up from germline, CDR1 is MNHEY and CDR2 is SVGAGI. This CDR3 spans 14 amino acids. The CDR3 region is CASSPGLSTDTQYF. The CDR3 DNA sequence: TGTGCCAGCAGTCCGGGACTCAGCACAGATACGCAGTATTTT.

This clone was recorded a few times. J is TRBJ2-3 and V is TRBV18; perhaps TRBD2 as D (6 bases). The germline V gene encodes CDR1 KGHSH and CDR2 LQKENI. Trimming took off 4 bases at V and 2 bases at J, with 10 bases between the two ends. This CDR3 is 14 amino acids long. The CDR3 loop reads CASSLLAATDTQYF. The CDR3 region has the DNA TGTGCCAGCTCACTACTAGCAGCCACAGATACGCAGTATTTT.

V is TRBV2 and J is TRBJ2-7, with 10 positions matching TRBD2. CDR1 SNHLY and CDR2 FYNNEI come from the germline V gene. Trimming removed 6 bases from V and 3 bases from J; junction bases left unmatched: 8. This CDR3 spans 15 amino acids. The CDR3: CASRRTSGGIYEQYF. The CDR3 region has the DNA TGTGCCAGCAGGAGGACTAGCGGAGGAATCTACGAGCAGTACTTC.

The rearrangement uses TRBV7-2 and TRBJ1-1; D ambiguous. Trimming removed 5 bases from V and 4 bases from J, with 11 bases in between. CDR1 is SGHTA, CDR2 FQGNSA, per germline. CDR3 length equals 13 residues. DNA for the CDR3: TGTGCCAGCAGCCTTTCTGCGGGCACTGAAGCTTTCTTT. Translating it yields CASSLSAGTEAFF.

Concerning this clone: It may be a read error: a sequence one base away is much more abundant. The chain carries TRBV4-2 and TRBJ2-5, with 13 bases lining up with TRBD2. The CDR3 spans 17 residues. Germline V gene lookup returns CDR1 LGHNA and CDR2 YNFKEQ. The CDR3 DNA reads as TGTGCCGGCAGCCAAGAAGGGACTAGCGGGGTCCAAGAGACCCAGTACTTC. The encoded protein is CAGSQEGTSGVQETQYF.

This clone is medium-sized (0.01 to 0.1%). This rearrangement joins TRBV6-2 or TRBV6-3 to TRBJ1-1; D gene ambiguous. Trimming shortened V by 6 bases and J by 6 bases, and 23 bases separated the two germline ends. CDR3 length equals 16 residues. The germline CDR1 and CDR2 sequences are MNHEY and SVGEGT. CDR3 loop: CASSNGREEFRAEAFF. The DNA for the CDR3 is TGTGCCAGCAGCAACGGGCGGGAAGAGTTTCGTGCTGAAGCTTTCTTT.

The V call is TRBV4-3, the J call TRBJ1-6; no clear D gene. The CDR3 has 16 amino acids. V was trimmed by 3 bases and J by 5 bases, leaving 14 bases between them. The germline V gene encodes CDR1 LGHNA and CDR2 YSLEER. CDR3 in amino acids: CASSHAGPGNNSPLHF. As DNA, the CDR3 is TGCGCCAGCAGCCACGCCGGTCCGGGAAATAATTCACCCCTCCACTTT.

This chain joins TRBV29-1 and TRBJ1-2; 10 bases fit TRBD1. Unmatched junction bases numbered 7, after V lost 7 bases and J lost 8 bases. The CDR3 totals 12 residues. Germline values: CDR1 SQVTM, CDR2 ANQGSEA. CDR3 nucleotide sequence: TGCAGCGCAAGTCGGACAGGGGGGGGCTACACCTTC. Its protein is CSASRTGGGYTF.

This chain uses TRBV12-5 with TRBJ2-7; TRBD1 matches at 7 bases. There are 14 residues in the CDR3. V shed 4 bases and J 3 bases; nucleotides not matched to a gene: 6. Germline lookup yields CDR1 LGHNT and CDR2 FRNRAP. CDR3: CASGSNRGRYEQYF. CDR3 sequence (DNA): TGTGCTAGTGGTTCCAACAGGGGACGCTACGAGCAGTACTTC.

Written as DNA, the CDR3 is TGTGCCAGCAGCTTGGTTGGGGCGGACGGGGCCAACGTCCTGACTTTC. This codes for CASSLVGADGANVLTF. This sequence joins TRBV5-5 and TRBJ2-6; D might be TRBD1 (5 bases). The germline V gene encodes CDR1 SGHKS and CDR2 YYEKEE (reference sequence). V was pared by 0 bases and J by 4 bases, with 11 bases between. The CDR3 totals 16 residues.

The V gene is TRBV4-2, the J gene TRBJ1-2; 8 nucleotides match TRBD1. Trimming removed 4 bases from V and 5 bases from J; junction bases left unmatched: 6. This CDR3 comprises 14 residues. The V gene's germline CDR1 is LGHNA and CDR2 YNFKEQ. In DNA, the CDR3 is TGTGCCAGCAGCCGAGGACAGGGAATGTATGGCTACACCTTC. Residues: CASSRGQGMYGYTF.

The genes are TRBV6-6 and TRBJ1-2; possibly TRBD1 for D (6 bases). Trimming took off 8 bases at V and 5 bases at J, with 18 bases between the two ends. Per the germline V gene, CDR1 is MNHNY and CDR2 is SVGAGI (reference sequence). CDR3 size: 14 residues. CDR3: CASGPQDRGYGYTF. In nucleotides, the CDR3 is TGTGCCAGCGGGCCCCAGGACAGAGGGTATGGCTACACCTTC.

This clone was counted a single time. J is TRBJ2-7 and V is TRBV30, with D possibly matching TRBD2 (7 bases). The CDR3 has 13 amino acids. V gave up 4 bases and J gave up 4 bases, with 14 bases separating them. Germline CDR1 and CDR2: GTSNPN and SVGIG (reference sequence). The CDR3 region has the DNA TGTGCCTGGACCGGGGGGCGTTGGTACGAGCAGTACTTC. Its protein product is CAWTGGRWYEQYF.

The CDR3 loop reads CASSLRAGNGYTF. The DNA of the CDR3 is TGTGCCAGCAGCTTACGGGCGGGAAATGGCTACACCTTC. The chain recombines TRBV7-3 with TRBJ1-2, with D hard to call. Looked up from germline, CDR1 is SGHTA and CDR2 is FQGTGA. The CDR3 covers 13 residues. Trimming cost V 2 bases and J 6 bases, with 10 bases left between them.

This chain connects TRBV9 to TRBJ2-1, with a possible D match to TRBD2 (5 bases). The CDR3 is made up of 12 amino acids. CDR1 is SGDLS and CDR2 is YYNGEE in the germline V gene. The V end lost 4 bases, the J end lost 9 bases, and 11 bases lay between the germline ends. In nucleotides, the CDR3 is TGTGCCAGCAGCCGGGATGTGGGTGAGCAGTTCTTC. Encoded protein: CASSRDVGEQFF. The complete variable domain, with remaining parts taken from reference TRBV9 and TRBJ2-1, reads DSGVTQTPKHLITATGQRVTLRCSPRSGDLSVYWYQQSLDQGLQFLIQYYNGEERAKGNILERFSAQQFPDLHSELNLSSLELGDSALYFCASSRDVGEQFFGPGTRLTVL.

The chain carries TRBV10-3 and TRBJ1-5; D is uncertain. This CDR3 has 15 amino acids. The germline V gene has CDR1 ENHRY and CDR2 SYGVKD. Trimming took off 0 bases at V and 0 bases at J, with 6 bases between the two ends. The CDR3 bases are TGTGCCATCAGTGAGTCGTCCAGTAGCAATCAGCCCCAGCATTTT. Translated, it gives CAISESSSSNQPQHF.

This clone has more than one count but fewer than ten. The chain couples TRBV12-3 or TRBV12-4 to TRBJ1-2, with D perhaps TRBD1 (6 bases). The CDR3 loop spans 13 amino acids. The V gene lost 7 bases and the J gene lost 6 bases, with 15 bases spanning the gap. The CDR3 DNA is TGTGCCAGCACAACCGGGACATTTAATGGCTACACCTTC. As protein: CASTTGTFNGYTF.